This T cell receptor beta chain was observed in a study of STAT3 mutations in large granular lymphocyte leukemia. On the study more broadly: More than half of T-LGLL patients received immunosuppressive therapy.

Whole-study findings and limits: At least one immunodominant TCR beta clonotype appeared in every T-cell large granular lymphocyte leukemia patient. Some patients had dominant TCR clones larger than their STAT3 mutant burden. In about 30% of the 18 patients, new TCR clonotypes emerged after therapy.

This clone was detected only a few times. What it recognizes is unknown. The CDR3 has 16 residues. Between the trimmed V and J ends, which lost 0 bases and 3 bases, there was a span of 17 bases. Germline-derived CDR1 and CDR2 are GTSNPN and SVGIG (reference sequence). Data came from immunoSEQ multiplex PCR; TCRdb stores just in-frame clones and leaves some out. The data show more than 9,500 clones, 65% to 90% seen once. The sequence was obtained from a man older than 75 with T-cell large granular lymphocyte leukemia. Some clones in this sample may be carry-over from other donors' samples. Sequenced sample: peripheral blood mononuclear cells. The genes are TRBV30 and TRBJ1-1; weak D call: TRBD1 (6 bases). CDR3 DNA: TGTGCCTGGAGTGTCTGGGGGGCCAAAACCTACACTGAAGCTTTCTTT. Protein: CAWSVWGAKTYTEAFF.